This TCR beta chain was profiled in a study of shared clonotypes between healthy human individuals (dated by TCRdb to 2018 to 2021). Background on the whole study: Two women and a few men aged 18 to 49 years were included in the cohort. Libraries were prepared and TCR repertoires were sequenced by different laboratories using diverse techniques, in order to increase sequencing depth and limit assay-specific biases. Leukapheresis yielded between about 0.94 and 10 billion PBMCs per donor. For each donor, CD4 naive and CD4 memory were each given three plates, CD8 naive was given two plates, and CD8 memory was given one plate. To estimate repertoire size and how much clonotypes are shared between individuals, the study performed deep sequencing of blood TCR repertoires from about five healthy adults.

TCR CDR3 regions were amplified from genomic DNA by multiplex PCR using the deep immunoSEQ assay. Extracted genomic DNA from each cell subset was distributed evenly across all wells of several immunoSEQ 96-well plates, and each plate was treated as a replicate. For sorted subsets, 200 to 250 ng of genomic DNA, equivalent to tens of thousands of T cell genomes, went into each replicate PCR. Purified libraries were quantified with a Qubit 3.0 fluorometer, sized on a Bioanalyzer 2100, and re-quantified with the KAPA Library Quantification kit. Every immunoSEQ 96-well plate was sequenced on a dedicated single-read 150-cycle Illumina NextSeq 550 flow cell. As for the original processing: The immunoSEQ output contained only junctional sequences without quality scores, so filtering could not match that applied to full-length reads. Sequences were annotated with PyIR, a Python wrapper for IgBLAST v1.9, using IMGT germline references to assign V/J genes and CDR3. Reads were filtered out if the reads had weak V/J assignments (E-value above 1e-6), no CDR3, stop codons, out-of-frame junctions, or ambiguous translated residues. V3J clonotypes were defined by identical inferred V gene, J gene, and CDR3 amino acid sequence. To compute the percentage overlap between repertoires, the number of shared unique clonotypes was divided by the size of the smaller repertoire. RTK rarefaction, the Chao1 estimator, and Recon v2.1 estimates of unobserved clonotypes were used to assess repertoire richness. Generation probabilities for all TCRbeta clonotypes obtained by the gDNA method from four donors were computed using OLGA. Sourced from immuneACCESS, this table was stored by TCRdb with only in-frame sequences that have V and J called. A share of the clones is absent; for the studies checked, an unresolved V gene accounts for under half, and the remainder has no known explanation. The D gene and trimming were derived from the DNA, and the V and J assignments and clone size from that table. This sample comprises around 1,900,000 clones, over 85% of them detected only once. Approximately 1.7% of the sample is in the top ten clones.

CD8 naive samples consisted of CD45RO-negative cells that were positively selected for CCR7, yielding a CD45RA+CCR7+ population without TemRA cells. The donors were healthy, HIV-negative adults who had no recently reported acute infections or vaccinations. Every donor was a Caucasian adult living in Nashville, Tennessee, USA. Blood was obtained by leukapheresis, after which PBMCs were separated by Ficoll-Histopaque density gradient centrifugation and cryopreserved in liquid nitrogen vapor phase. Analytical flow cytometry was used to check the purity and quantity of each magnetically sorted T cell population. From each sorted fraction, genomic DNA was isolated and quantified by UV absorbance on a Nanodrop 2000c. About this clone: It has no known antigen specificity. Base qualities are not at hand, and no much larger clone is one base apart.

V sheds 7 bases and J sheds 7 bases, leaving 7 bases between their ends. The germline V gene sets CDR1 to SNHLY and CDR2 to FYNNEI. The CDR3 holds 10 amino acids from the cysteine to the phenylalanine. Left in the record is the CDR3 DNA by itself, 30 bases read in frame from the first base. What the work shows at the level of the full study, not this receptor alone: Naive subsets generally had larger estimated clonotype richness than memory subsets. Clonotypes shared by all four sorted-subset donors showed higher generation probabilities than non-shared clonotypes. Even with the large sequencing depth, rarefaction of the sorted-subset datasets indicated that sequencing was incomplete. Pairwise subsampling indicated that sequencing depth was expected to affect the degree of clonotype sharing among donors. Sampling was limited to blood, and TCR repertoires in tissue likely differ from TCR repertoires in blood. Sharing across a handful of donors was observed for around 5% of naive CD4, about 4% of naive CD8, roughly 2.4% of memory CD4, and less than 0.45% of memory CD8 clonotypes. The small number of donors limited the genetic and exposure-history diversity represented.

The source is a man aged 18 to 35 in good health. Some clones in this sample may be carry-over from other donors' samples. The sequence is built from TRBV2 and TRBJ2-5; 5 matching bases give a weak D call of TRBD1. The source material was naive CD8+ T cells from PBMCs. The sample's cell subset or site label, decoded: CD45RA+CCR7+. In nucleotide form, the sequence is TGTGCCAGCACCACAGGGACCCAGTACTTC. The resulting protein is CASTTGTQYF.